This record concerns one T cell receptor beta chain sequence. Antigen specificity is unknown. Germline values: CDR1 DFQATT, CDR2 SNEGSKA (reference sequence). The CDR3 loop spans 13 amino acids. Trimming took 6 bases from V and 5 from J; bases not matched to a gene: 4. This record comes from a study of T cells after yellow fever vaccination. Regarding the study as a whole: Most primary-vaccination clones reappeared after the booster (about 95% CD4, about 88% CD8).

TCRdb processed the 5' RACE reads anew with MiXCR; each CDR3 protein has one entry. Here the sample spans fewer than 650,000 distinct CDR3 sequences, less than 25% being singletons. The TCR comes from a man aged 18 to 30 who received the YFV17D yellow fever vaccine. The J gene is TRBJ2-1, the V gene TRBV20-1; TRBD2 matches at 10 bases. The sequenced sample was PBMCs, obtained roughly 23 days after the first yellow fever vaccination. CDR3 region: CSALAGVNNEQFF. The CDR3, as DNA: TGCAGTGCCCTAGCGGGGGTTAACAATGAGCAGTTCTTC.